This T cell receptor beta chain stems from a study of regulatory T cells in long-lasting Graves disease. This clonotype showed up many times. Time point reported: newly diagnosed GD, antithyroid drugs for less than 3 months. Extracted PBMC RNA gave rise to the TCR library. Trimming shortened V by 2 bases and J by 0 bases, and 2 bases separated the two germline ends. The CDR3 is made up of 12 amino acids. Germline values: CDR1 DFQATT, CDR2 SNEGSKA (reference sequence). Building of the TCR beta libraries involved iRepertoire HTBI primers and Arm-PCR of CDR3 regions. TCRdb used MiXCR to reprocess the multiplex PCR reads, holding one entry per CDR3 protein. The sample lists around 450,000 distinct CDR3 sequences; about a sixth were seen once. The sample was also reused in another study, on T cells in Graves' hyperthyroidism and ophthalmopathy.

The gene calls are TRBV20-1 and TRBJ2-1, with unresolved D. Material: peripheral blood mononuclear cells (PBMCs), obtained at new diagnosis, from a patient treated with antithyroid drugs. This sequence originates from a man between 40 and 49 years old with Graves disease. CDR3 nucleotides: TGCAGTGCTAGAAACTCCTACAATGAGCAGTTCTTC. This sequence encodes CSARNSYNEQFF.